Following are 14 T cell receptor beta chains from one sample sequenced in a study of blood T cell repertoires in COVID-19. Assay used: immunoSEQ multiplex PCR; TCRdb lists only in-frame clones, some missing. The sample comprises about 280,000 clones, nearly 90% of which are singletons, and about 1.8% rests with the top ten. The sample consisted of PBMCs or T cells enriched from blood (not recorded which). The receptors here all came from a young woman with acute COVID-19.

The rearrangement joins TRBV19 to TRBJ2-1; 9 nucleotides line up with TRBD2. This CDR3 contains 17 residues. V trimming: 2 bases; J trimming: 7 bases; junction bases outside the gene matches: 12. Per the germline V gene, CDR1 is LNHDA and CDR2 is SQIVND (reference sequence). The CDR3 DNA reads TGTGCCAGTAGTATACCTTTTAGCGGGAGCGTCGTAAATGAGCAGTTCTTC. Amino acids: CASSIPFSGSVVNEQFF.

The chain has TRBV28 and TRBJ1-2, with D uncertain. Germline V CDR1 and CDR2: MDHEN, SYDVKM. The CDR3 contains 12 residues. V lost 8 bases, J lost 8 bases, and 15 bases lay in between. The CDR3 coding sequence is TGTGCCAGCCGAACCCCCCGGGAAGGCTACACCTTC. This gives the protein CASRTPREGYTF.

This clone was seen just once. The chain joins TRBV6-2 or TRBV6-3 to TRBJ2-7; D gene ambiguous. This CDR3 is built from 11 residues. The V gene's germline CDR1 is MNHEY and CDR2 SVGEGT. Trimming pared 4 bases from V and 3 bases from J, leaving 4 bases between. The CDR3 sequence: CASSSNYEQYF. The DNA for the CDR3 is TGTGCCAGCAGTTCCAACTACGAGCAGTACTTC.

This clone was counted once. The chain joins TRBV4-2 to TRBJ1-5, with TRBD1 matching 11 bases. V lost 1 base to trimming and J lost 9 bases; unmatched junction nucleotides: 5. CDR3 length equals 15 residues. Per germline, CDR1 LGHNA and CDR2 YNFKEQ. The CDR3: CASSQGDRGIRPQHF. The CDR3 DNA reads TGTGCCAGCAGCCAAGGGGACAGGGGGATTCGGCCCCAGCATTTT.

The rearrangement joins TRBV2 to TRBJ1-1, with unresolved D. The V end was cut by 6 bases, the J end by 12 bases, with 20 bases between. CDR1 SNHLY and CDR2 FYNNEI come from the germline V gene. The CDR3 spans 13 residues. CDR3 loop: CASSPDNPLSSFF. As DNA, the CDR3 is TGTGCCAGCAGCCCCGATAACCCGCTCAGTTCTTTCTTT.

The chain uses TRBV14 and TRBJ2-7; a possible D gene is TRBD2 (5 bases). Germline V gene sequence: CDR1 SGHDN, CDR2 FVKESK. The CDR3 extends over 15 amino acids. V was pared by 0 bases and J by 7 bases, with 16 bases between. CDR3 in DNA: TGTGCCAGCAGCCAAGATCCAGACTGGCGGAGGGAGCAGTACTTC. It specifies CASSQDPDWRREQYF.

This chain's CDR3 is CASSFEGAGSYNSPLHF. CDR3 bases: TGTGCCAGCAGTTTCGAGGGTGCGGGCTCCTATAATTCACCCCTCCACTTT. The chain joins TRBV28 to TRBJ1-6; no firm D call. CDR1 is MDHEN and CDR2 is SYDVKM in the germline V gene. CDR3 length equals 17 residues. The ends were cut back, 3 bases at V and 0 bases at J, with 12 bases in the middle.

This clone appeared once. The V call is TRBV6-2 or TRBV6-3, the J call TRBJ1-1; 10 bases agree with TRBD1. This CDR3 is 15 amino acids long. V was pared by 0 bases and J by 5 bases, with 3 bases of the junction left unmatched. Germline-derived CDR1 and CDR2 are MNHEY and SVGEGT. CDR3 bases: TGTGCCAGCAGTTACTCGGGACAGGGGAGGACTGAAGCTTTCTTT. Translated, it gives CASSYSGQGRTEAFF.

The chain's CDR3 is CASREGLAGYNEQFF. The CDR3 bases are TGTGCCAGCAGAGAGGGACTAGCGGGGTACAATGAGCAGTTCTTC. This chain uses TRBV27 with TRBJ2-1; 13 bases map to TRBD2. The germline gives CDR1 MNHEY, CDR2 SMNVEV (reference sequence). The length of the CDR3 is 15 residues. With 6 bases clipped from V and 4 bases from J, the junction kept 3 bases outside the gene matches.

V is TRBV12-3 or TRBV12-4 and J is TRBJ2-7, with 9 bases aligning to TRBD2. The trim removed 6 bases at V and 4 bases at J, leaving 4 bases unmatched. The CDR3 runs to 13 residues. CDR3 loop: CASRPSGIYEQYF. DNA of the CDR3: TGTGCCAGCAGGCCTAGCGGGATTTACGAGCAGTACTTC.

This chain connects TRBV5-1 to TRBJ2-4; 7 positions match TRBD1. Germline V CDR1 and CDR2: SGHRS, YFSETQ. Trimming removed 0 bases from V and 8 bases from J; junction bases left unmatched: 8. This CDR3 spans 15 amino acids. CDR3 region: CASSLAGRGTDIQYF. The CDR3 DNA reads TGCGCCAGCAGCTTGGCCGGCAGGGGGACGGACATTCAGTACTTC.

This chain connects TRBV3-1 (or the pseudogene TRBV3-2) to TRBJ2-5; possible D gene TRBD2, 5 bases. The germline CDR1 and CDR2 sequences are LGHDT and YNNKEL (reference sequence). Deletions cut 0 bases from V and 9 bases from J, with 23 bases between. The CDR3 contains 17 residues. In DNA, the CDR3 is TGTGCCAGCAGCCAAGATGAAAGCCTAGCCCTTACACGGGCCCAGTACTTC. This encodes CASSQDESLALTRAQYF.

This clone was counted only a few times. The V gene is TRBV6-5, the J gene TRBJ1-5; D may be TRBD1 (5 bases). CDR1 and CDR2 (germline): MNHEY, SVGAGI. The CDR3 is 14 amino acids. Trimming shortened V by 6 bases and J by 3 bases, and 12 bases separated the two germline ends. CDR3 amino acids: CASRKTGVNQPQHF. The CDR3 bases are TGTGCCAGCAGAAAAACAGGAGTCAATCAGCCCCAGCATTTT.

CDR3 sequence (DNA): TGTGCCAGCATCTACATTGGGGACAGGGACTATGGCTACACCTTC. It specifies CASIYIGDRDYGYTF. V gene TRBV7-9 combines with J gene TRBJ1-2; 9 bases agree with TRBD1. V lost 7 bases and J lost 3; bases outside the gene matches: 9. CDR1 and CDR2 from the germline V gene are SEHNR and FQNEAQ (reference sequence). CDR3 length: 15 residues.